This T cell receptor (beta chain) was sequenced in a study of cytomegalovirus exposure and HLA in healthy donors. Broader study findings: It was assumed in the presence/absence analyses that sequencing depth was roughly uniform across donors. A few chains tied to CMV proved CMV antigen-specific in vitro.

A multiplex PCR was run with 60 Vbeta primers and 13 Jbeta primers. The protocol was immunoSEQ multiplex PCR, while the TCRdb copy is restricted to in-frame clones and leaves out a portion. There are approximately 93,000 clones in the sample, with 3.4% held by the top ten. As concerns this clone: The antigen is undetermined.

Trimming removed 5 bases at V and 16 bases at J, with 15 bases between. This CDR3 is built from 11 residues. The V gene's germline CDR1 is LNHDA and CDR2 SQIVND (reference sequence). The source is a woman under 40 in good health and CMV-seronegative. The sequencing input was PBMCs. The J gene is TRBJ1-5, the V gene TRBV19; D remains unclear. CDR3 residues: CASSQDTWLHF. CDR3 nucleotides: TGTGCCAGTAGTCAAGACACGTGGTTACATTTT. Using reference TRBV19 and TRBJ1-5 for the parts outside the CDR3, the full variable domain is DGGITQSPKYLFRKEGQNVTLSCEQNLNHDAMYWYRQDPGQGLRLIYYSQIVNDFQKGDIAEGYSVSREKKESFPLTVTSAQKNPTAFYLCASSQDTWLHFGDGTRLSIL.